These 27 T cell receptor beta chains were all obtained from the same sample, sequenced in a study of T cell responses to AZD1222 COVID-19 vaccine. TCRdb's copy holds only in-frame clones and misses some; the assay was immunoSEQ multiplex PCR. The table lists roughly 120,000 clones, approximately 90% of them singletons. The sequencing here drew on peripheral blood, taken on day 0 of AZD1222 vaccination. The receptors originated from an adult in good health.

Here the CDR3 reads CADYGTAPSGNTIYF. CDR3 bases: TGTGCAGACTACGGGACAGCTCCCTCTGGAAACACCATATATTTT. The chain employs TRBV12-2 and TRBJ1-3; no check of the table's D call, TRBD1, against the DNA was made. TRBV12-2 is labeled a pseudogene. The CDR3 is made up of 15 amino acids.

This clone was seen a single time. The CDR3 DNA follows: TGTGCCAGCAGCTCGGGACAGGGTAAGGGCAATGAGCAGTTCTTC. This gives the protein CASSSGQGKGNEQFF. This chain joins TRBV7-2 and TRBJ2-1; 9 bases align to TRBD1. J gave up 6 bases and V 4 bases, and 7 bases lay outside the gene matches. Germline V lookup: CDR1 SGHTA, CDR2 FQGNSA. CDR3 length equals 15 residues.

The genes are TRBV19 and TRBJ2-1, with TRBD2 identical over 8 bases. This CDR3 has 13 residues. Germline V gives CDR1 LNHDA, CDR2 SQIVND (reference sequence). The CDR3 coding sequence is TGTGCATCCGCACGGGGGGGCAACAATGAGCAGTTCTTC. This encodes CASARGGNNEQFF.

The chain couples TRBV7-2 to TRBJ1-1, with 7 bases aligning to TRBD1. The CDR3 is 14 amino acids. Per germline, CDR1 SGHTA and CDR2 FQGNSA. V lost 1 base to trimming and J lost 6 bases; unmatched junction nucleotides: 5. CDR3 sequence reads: CASSLGGGGAEAFF. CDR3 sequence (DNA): TGTGCCAGCAGCTTAGGAGGGGGCGGCGCTGAAGCTTTCTTT.

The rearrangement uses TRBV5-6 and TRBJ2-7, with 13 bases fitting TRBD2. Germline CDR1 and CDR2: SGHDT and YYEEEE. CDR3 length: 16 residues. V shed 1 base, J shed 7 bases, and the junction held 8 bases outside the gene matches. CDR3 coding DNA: TGTGCCAGCAGCTTGCGACTAGCGGGAGGACTTGAGGAGCAGTACGTC. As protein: CASSLRLAGGLEEQYV.

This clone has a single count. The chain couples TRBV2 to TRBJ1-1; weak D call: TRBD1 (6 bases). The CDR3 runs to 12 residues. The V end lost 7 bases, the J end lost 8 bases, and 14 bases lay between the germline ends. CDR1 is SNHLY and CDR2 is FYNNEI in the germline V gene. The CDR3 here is CASTTGQGEAFF. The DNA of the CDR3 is TGTGCCAGCACCACGGGGCAGGGGGAAGCTTTCTTT.

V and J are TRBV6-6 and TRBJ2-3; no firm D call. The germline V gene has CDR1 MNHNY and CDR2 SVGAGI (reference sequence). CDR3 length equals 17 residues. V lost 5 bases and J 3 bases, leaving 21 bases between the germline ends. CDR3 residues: CASSLRRRIGVTDTQYF. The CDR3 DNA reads TGTGCCAGCAGTCTTCGACGGCGAATTGGGGTAACAGATACGCAGTATTTT.

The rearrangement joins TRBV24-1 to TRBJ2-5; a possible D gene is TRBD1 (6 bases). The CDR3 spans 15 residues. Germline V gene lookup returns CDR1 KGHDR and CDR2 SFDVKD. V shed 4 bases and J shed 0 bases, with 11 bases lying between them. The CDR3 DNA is TGTGCCACCAGTGACCCGGGACAAAACCAAGAGACCCAGTACTTC. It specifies CATSDPGQNQETQYF.

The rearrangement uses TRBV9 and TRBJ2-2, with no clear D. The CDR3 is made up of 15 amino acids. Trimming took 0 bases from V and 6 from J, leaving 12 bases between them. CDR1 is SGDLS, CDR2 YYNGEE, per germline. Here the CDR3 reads CASSVEGHYSGELFF. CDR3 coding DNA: TGTGCCAGCAGCGTAGAGGGTCATTATTCCGGGGAGCTGTTTTTT.

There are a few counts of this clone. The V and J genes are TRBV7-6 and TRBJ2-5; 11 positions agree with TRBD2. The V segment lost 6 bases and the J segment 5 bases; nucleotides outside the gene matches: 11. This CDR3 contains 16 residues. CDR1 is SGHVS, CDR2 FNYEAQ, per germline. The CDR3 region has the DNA TGTGCCAGCAGTCCTAATAGCGGGAGGGCCGGGGAGACCCAGTACTTC. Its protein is CASSPNSGRAGETQYF.

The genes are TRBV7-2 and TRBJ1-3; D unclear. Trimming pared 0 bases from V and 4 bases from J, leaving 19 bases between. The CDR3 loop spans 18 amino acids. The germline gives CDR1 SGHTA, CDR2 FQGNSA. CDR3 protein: CASSLALGLGSGGNTIYF. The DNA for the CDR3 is TGTGCCAGCAGCTTAGCATTGGGATTGGGGTCAGGCGGAAACACCATATATTTT.

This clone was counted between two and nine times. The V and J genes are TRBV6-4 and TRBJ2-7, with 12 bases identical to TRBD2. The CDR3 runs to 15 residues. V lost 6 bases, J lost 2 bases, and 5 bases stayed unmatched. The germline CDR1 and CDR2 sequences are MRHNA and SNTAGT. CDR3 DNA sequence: TGTGCCAGCAGAGGACTAGCGGGGTGGCCCTACGAGCAGTACGTC. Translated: CASRGLAGWPYEQYV.

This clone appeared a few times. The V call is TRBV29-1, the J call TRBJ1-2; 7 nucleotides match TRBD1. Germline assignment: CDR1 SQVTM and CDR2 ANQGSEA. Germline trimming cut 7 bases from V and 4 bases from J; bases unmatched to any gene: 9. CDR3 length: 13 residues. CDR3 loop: CSASLQGFYGYTF. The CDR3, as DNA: TGCAGCGCCTCTCTACAGGGGTTCTATGGCTACACCTTC.

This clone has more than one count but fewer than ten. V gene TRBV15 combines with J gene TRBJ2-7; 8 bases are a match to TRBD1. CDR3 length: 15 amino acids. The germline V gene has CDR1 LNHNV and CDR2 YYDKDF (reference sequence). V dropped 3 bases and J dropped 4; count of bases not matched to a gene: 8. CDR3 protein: CATSRGGQGGYEQYF. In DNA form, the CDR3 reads TGTGCCACCAGCAGGGGAGGACAGGGAGGATACGAGCAGTACTTC.

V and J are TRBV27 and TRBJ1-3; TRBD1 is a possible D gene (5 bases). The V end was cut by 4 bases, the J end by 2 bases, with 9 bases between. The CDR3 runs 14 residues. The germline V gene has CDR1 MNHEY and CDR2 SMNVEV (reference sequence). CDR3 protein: CASSSTGTGNTIYF. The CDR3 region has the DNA TGTGCCAGCAGTTCAACAGGAACTGGAAACACCATATATTTT.

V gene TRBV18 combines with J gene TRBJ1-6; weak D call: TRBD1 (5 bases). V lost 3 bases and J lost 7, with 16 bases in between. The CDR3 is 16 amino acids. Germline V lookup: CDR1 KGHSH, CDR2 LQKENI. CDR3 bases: TGTGCCAGCTCACCTCGGGAGGGGTTTAAGAATTCACCCCTCCACTTT. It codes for CASSPREGFKNSPLHF.

This CDR3 is CASSTRTDNQPQHF. The CDR3 region has the DNA TGTGCCAGTAGTACCCGGACAGATAATCAGCCCCAGCATTTT. The chain couples TRBV19 to TRBJ1-5, with D possibly matching TRBD1 (6 bases). V lost 4 bases and J lost 4, with 11 bases in between. This CDR3 is 14 amino acids long. Per germline, CDR1 LNHDA and CDR2 SQIVND (reference sequence).

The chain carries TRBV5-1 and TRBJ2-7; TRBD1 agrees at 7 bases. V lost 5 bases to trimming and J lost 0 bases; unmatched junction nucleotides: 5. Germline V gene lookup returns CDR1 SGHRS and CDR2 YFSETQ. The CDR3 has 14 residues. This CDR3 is CASRPGGNSYEQYF. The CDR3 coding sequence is TGCGCCAGCAGGCCAGGGGGAAACTCCTACGAGCAGTACTTC.

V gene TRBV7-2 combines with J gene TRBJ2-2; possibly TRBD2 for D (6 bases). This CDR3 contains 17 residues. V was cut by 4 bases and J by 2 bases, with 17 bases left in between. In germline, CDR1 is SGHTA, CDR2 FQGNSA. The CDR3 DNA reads TGTGCCAGCAGCTGGCCGTACGGAGGGACCAACACCGGGGAGCTGTTTTTT. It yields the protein CASSWPYGGTNTGELFF.

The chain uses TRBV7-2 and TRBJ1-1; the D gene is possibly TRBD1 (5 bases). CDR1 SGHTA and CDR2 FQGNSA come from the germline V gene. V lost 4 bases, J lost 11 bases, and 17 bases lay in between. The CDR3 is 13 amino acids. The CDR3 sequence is CASSSTGGRNAFF. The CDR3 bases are TGTGCCAGCAGCTCGACGGGGGGGAGAAATGCTTTCTTT.

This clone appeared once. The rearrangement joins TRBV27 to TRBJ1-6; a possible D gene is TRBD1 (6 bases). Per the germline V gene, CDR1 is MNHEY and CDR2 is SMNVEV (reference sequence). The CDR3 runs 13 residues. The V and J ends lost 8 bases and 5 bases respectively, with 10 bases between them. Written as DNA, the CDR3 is TGTGCCAGCCAGGACAGAAATAATTCACCCCTCCACTTT. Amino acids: CASQDRNNSPLHF.

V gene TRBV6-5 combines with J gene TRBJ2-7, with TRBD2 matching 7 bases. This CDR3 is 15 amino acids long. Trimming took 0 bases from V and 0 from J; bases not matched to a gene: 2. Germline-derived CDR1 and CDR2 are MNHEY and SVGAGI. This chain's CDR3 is CASSYSAGDSYEQYF. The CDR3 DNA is TGTGCCAGCAGTTACTCGGCGGGGGACTCCTACGAGCAGTACTTC.

This CDR3 reads CASSLFQWGERGYTF. DNA of the CDR3: TGTGCCAGCAGCTTATTTCAATGGGGTGAGCGCGGCTACACCTTC. The V and J genes are TRBV11-2 and TRBJ1-2; D ambiguous. CDR1 SGHAT and CDR2 FQNNGV come from the germline V gene. CDR3 length: 15 residues. The V end lost 2 bases, the J end lost 8 bases, and 18 bases lay between the germline ends.

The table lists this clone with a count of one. The CDR3 nucleotides read TGTGCCAGCAGCTTAGAGGGGACCCGTGGCGATGGCTACACCTTC. Its protein product is CASSLEGTRGDGYTF. The V call is TRBV7-9, the J call TRBJ1-2; TRBD1 might be the D (5 bases). Germline V CDR1 and CDR2: SEHNR, FQNEAQ (reference sequence). The CDR3 consists of 15 residues. Trimming shortened V by 1 base and J by 6 bases, and 15 bases separated the two germline ends.

CDR3 bases: TGCGCCAGCAGCCAACCGGACAGGGCCCAGCCCCAGCATTTT. Its translation: CASSQPDRAQPQHF. The chain links TRBV4-1 to TRBJ1-5, with 8 bases identical to TRBD1. The V gene end was trimmed by 2 bases and the J gene end by 7 bases; junction bases not matched to a gene: 4. The CDR3 runs 14 residues. The V gene's germline CDR1 is MGHRA and CDR2 YSYEKL.

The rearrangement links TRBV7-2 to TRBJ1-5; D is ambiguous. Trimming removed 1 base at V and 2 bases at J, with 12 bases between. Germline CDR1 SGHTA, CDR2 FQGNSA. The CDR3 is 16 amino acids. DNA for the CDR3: TGTGCCAGCAGCTTAGTGGCAGAAAGGGGCAATCAGCCCCAGCATTTT. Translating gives CASSLVAERGNQPQHF.

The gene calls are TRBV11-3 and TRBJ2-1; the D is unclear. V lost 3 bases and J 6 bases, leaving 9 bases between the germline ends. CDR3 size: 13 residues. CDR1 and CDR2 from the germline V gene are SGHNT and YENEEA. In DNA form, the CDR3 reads TGTGCCAGCAGCTTCATGGTAACCAATGAGCAGTTCTTC. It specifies CASSFMVTNEQFF.